What follows are 27 T cell receptor beta chains derived from one specimen sequenced in a study of naive CD8 T cells in extremely preterm neonates. Findings and caveats of the study: Preterm CDR3s were shorter than older groups', with fewer N additions and less trimming.

Their cognate antigens are unknown. Assay used: immunoSEQ multiplex PCR; TCRdb lists only in-frame clones, some missing. The sample contains 21,000 or so clones, around 89% of which appear only once. Extremely preterm births at roughly 23-27 weeks of gestation supplied the samples. The sequenced sample consisted of naive CD8+ T cells from cord blood. Every receptor here comes from a boy who was born preterm.

This clone was seen more than once but under ten times. The gene calls are TRBV27 and TRBJ2-3; 7 nucleotides agree with TRBD1. Trimming cost V 2 bases and J 4 bases; bases outside gene matches: 0. From germline, CDR1 is MNHEY and CDR2 SMNVEV (reference sequence). This CDR3 has 13 amino acids. CDR3 amino acids: CASSLQGADTQYF. CDR3 nucleotide sequence: TGTGCCAGCAGTTTACAGGGGGCAGATACGCAGTATTTT.

The chain employs TRBV25-1 and TRBJ1-2, with 7 positions matching TRBD1. Germline CDR1 reads MGHDK; CDR2 reads SYGVNS. This CDR3 region has 12 residues. The ends lost 4 bases at V and 4 bases at J; junction bases unmatched: 0. The chain's CDR3 is CASSGTGYGYTF. In DNA, the CDR3 is TGTGCCAGCAGTGGGACAGGCTATGGCTACACCTTC.

This rearrangement joins TRBV5-6 to TRBJ1-1; unclear D gene. Germline V CDR1 and CDR2: SGHDT, YYEEEE. The CDR3 contains 11 residues. V was shortened by 0 bases and J by 6 bases, with 3 bases between the two germline ends. DNA for the CDR3: TGTGCCAGCAGCTTGGGGGCTGAAGCTTTCTTT. Amino acids: CASSLGAEAFF.

This clone was found once. The chain has TRBV27 and TRBJ2-1; TRBD2 matches at 8 bases. The trim removed 8 bases at V and 0 bases at J, leaving 0 bases unmatched. The CDR3 runs 13 residues. CDR1 is MNHEY and CDR2 is SMNVEV in the germline V gene (reference sequence). CDR3 bases: TGTGCCAGCGGGACTAGCTCCTACAATGAGCAGTTCTTC. It is translated as CASGTSSYNEQFF.

This rearrangement joins TRBV25-1 to TRBJ2-7; no reliable D call. V lost 6 bases to trimming and J lost 2 bases, with 5 bases between them. The CDR3 runs 11 residues. CDR1 is MGHDK and CDR2 is SYGVNS in the germline V gene. The CDR3 protein is CASRVAYEQYF. In DNA, the CDR3 is TGTGCCAGCAGAGTCGCCTACGAGCAGTACTTC.

The chain employs TRBV7-3 and TRBJ2-3, with 14 bases that match TRBD2. The trim removed 3 bases at V and 4 bases at J, leaving 0 bases unmatched. Per germline, CDR1 SGHTA and CDR2 FQGTGA. The CDR3 runs 15 residues. CDR3 residues: CASSLGLAGADTQYF. DNA of the CDR3: TGTGCCAGCAGCTTGGGACTAGCGGGGGCAGATACGCAGTATTTT.

The chain carries TRBV10-3 and TRBJ2-1; D gene uncertain. The CDR3 length is 11 residues. V shed 3 bases and J shed 3 bases, with 0 bases lying between them. Germline values: CDR1 ENHRY, CDR2 SYGVKD. CDR3 DNA sequence: TGTGCCATCAGTGACTACAATGAGCAGTTCTTC. It is translated as CAISDYNEQFF.

This sequence joins TRBV19 and TRBJ2-7, with TRBD1 matching over 9 bases. The junction had 7 bases not matched to a gene; V was cut back by 3 bases and J by 1 base. This CDR3 has 16 amino acids. Per the germline V gene, CDR1 is LNHDA and CDR2 is SQIVND (reference sequence). The CDR3 nucleotides read TGTGCCAGTAGTATGGCAGGGACAGGGTTTTCCTACGAGCAGTACTTC. This sequence encodes CASSMAGTGFSYEQYF. Full variable domain (missing parts from reference TRBV19 and TRBJ2-7): DGGITQSPKYLFRKEGQNVTLSCEQNLNHDAMYWYRQDPGQGLRLIYYSQIVNDFQKGDIAEGYSVSREKKESFPLTVTSAQKNPTAFYLCASSMAGTGFSYEQYFGPGTRLTVT.

The chain employs TRBV2 and TRBJ2-6; no firm D call. V lost 6 bases and J lost 1, with 10 bases in between. Germline V gene sequence: CDR1 SNHLY, CDR2 FYNNEI. This CDR3 has 15 residues. The CDR3 coding sequence is TGTGCCAGCAGAGTTGGGTTTTCTGGGGCCAACGTCCTGACTTTC. This sequence encodes CASRVGFSGANVLTF. The full variable domain, with the rest looked up from reference TRBV2 and TRBJ2-6, is EPEVTQTPSHQVTQMGQEVILRCVPISNHLYFYWYRQILGQKVEFLVSFYNNEISEKSEIFDDQFSVERPDGSNFTLKIRSTKLEDSAMYFCASRVGFSGANVLTFGAGSRLTVL.

The chain recombines TRBV11-1 with TRBJ2-7; TRBD2 aligns across 9 bases. The V segment lost 1 base and the J segment 4 bases; nucleotides outside the gene matches: 8. CDR1 and CDR2 (germline): SGHAT, FQDESV (reference sequence). The CDR3 runs 16 residues. The CDR3 protein is CASSLELAGKEYEQYF. The CDR3 nucleotides read TGTGCCAGCAGCTTAGAACTAGCGGGCAAAGAGTACGAGCAGTACTTC. The whole variable domain, remainder taken from reference TRBV11-1 and TRBJ2-7, is EAEVAQSPRYKITEKSQAVAFWCDPISGHATLYWYRQILGQGPELLVQFQDESVVDDSQLPKDRFSAERLKGVDSTLKIQPAELGDSAMYLCASSLELAGKEYEQYFGPGTRLTVT.

The chain employs TRBV4-1 and TRBJ2-5, with TRBD1 matching over 9 bases. The germline V gene encodes CDR1 MGHRA and CDR2 YSYEKL. The junction had 3 bases not matched to a gene; V was cut back by 3 bases and J by 4 bases. The length of the CDR3 is 14 residues. In DNA, the CDR3 is TGCGCCAGCAGCCAGAACAGGGGGCGAGAGACCCAGTACTTC. Its protein product is CASSQNRGRETQYF.

This clone was seen just once. This chain connects TRBV5-1 to TRBJ2-7; D is unresolved. Germline CDR1 reads SGHRS; CDR2 reads YFSETQ. The CDR3 length is 12 residues. V lost 4 bases and J 1 base, leaving 6 bases between the germline ends. The CDR3: CASSLTSYEQYF. CDR3 nucleotide sequence: TGCGCCAGCAGCCTGACATCCTACGAGCAGTACTTC.

The DNA for the CDR3 is TGCGCCAGCAGCCGGGACTACCAAGAGACCCAGTACTTC. Protein product: CASSRDYQETQYF. The genes are TRBV4-1 and TRBJ2-5; D is perhaps TRBD2 (6 bases). V lost 4 bases and J lost 0, with 6 bases in between. Germline CDR1 reads MGHRA; CDR2 reads YSYEKL. This CDR3 has 13 amino acids.

In the case of this clone: The sample carries other DNA sequences with the same CDR3. This chain connects TRBV5-1 to TRBJ1-3; a weak D match, TRBD1 (6 bases). There are 14 residues in the CDR3. The germline V gene has CDR1 SGHRS and CDR2 YFSETQ. The V end lost 2 bases, the J end lost 0 bases, and 6 bases lay between the germline ends. For the CDR3, the DNA is TGCGCCAGCAGCTTAGGGGGCTCTGGAAACACCATATATTTT. Translated: CASSLGGSGNTIYF.

The chain employs TRBV4-1 and TRBJ2-7, with 7 bases matching TRBD1. The germline V gene encodes CDR1 MGHRA and CDR2 YSYEKL. The CDR3 loop spans 13 amino acids. V dropped 4 bases and J dropped 0; count of bases not matched to a gene: 0. In DNA form, the CDR3 reads TGCGCCAGCAGCCCAGGGGGCTCCTACGAGCAGTACTTC. This codes for CASSPGGSYEQYF.

The chain employs TRBV27 and TRBJ2-7; D not resolved. Germline V gives CDR1 MNHEY, CDR2 SMNVEV (reference sequence). Between the trimmed V and J ends, which lost 3 bases and 0 bases, there was a span of 9 bases. There are 14 residues in the CDR3. The CDR3 protein is CASSFRQSSYEQYF. The CDR3 DNA reads as TGTGCCAGCAGTTTCCGACAAAGCTCCTACGAGCAGTACTTC.

The chain combines TRBV29-1 with TRBJ1-3, with unresolved D. The CDR3 totals 11 residues. Deletions cut 3 bases from V and 2 bases from J, with 2 bases between. Germline lookup yields CDR1 SQVTM and CDR2 ANQGSEA. The CDR3 is CSVDTGNTIYF. The CDR3 DNA reads as TGCAGCGTTGACACTGGAAACACCATATATTTT.

The gene calls are TRBV19 and TRBJ2-4; 11 bases are shared with TRBD2. The ends lost 10 bases at V and 1 base at J; junction bases unmatched: 0. The CDR3 spans 13 residues. Germline CDR1 reads LNHDA; CDR2 reads SQIVND (reference sequence). This CDR3 reads CATSGGAKNIQYF. The DNA for the CDR3 is TGTGCCACTAGCGGGGGGGCCAAAAACATTCAGTACTTC.

The CDR3 spells CASSYRDNQPQHF. The CDR3 region has the DNA TGTGCCAGCAGTTACCGGGACAATCAGCCCCAGCATTTT. The J gene is TRBJ1-5, the V gene TRBV6-5; D ambiguous. This CDR3 spans 13 amino acids. Germline CDR1 is MNHEY and CDR2 is SVGAGI. The V and J ends lost 2 bases and 3 bases respectively, with 5 bases between them.

With regard to this clone: This may be a read error, as it is one base from a much larger clone. The same CDR3 also results from other DNA sequences found in this sample. The gene calls are TRBV6-5 and TRBJ2-7, with 11 bases aligning to TRBD1. V gave up 4 bases and J gave up 3 bases; unmatched junction bases: 2. In germline, CDR1 is MNHEY, CDR2 SVGAGI. The length of the CDR3 is 14 residues. CDR3 DNA sequence: TGTGCCAGCAGTTCCGGGACAGGGGGCTACGAGCAGTACTTC. Residues: CASSSGTGGYEQYF.

The J gene is TRBJ2-7, the V gene TRBV4-1; TRBD2 matches 8 bases. The J segment lost 0 bases and the V segment lost 1 base, leaving 5 bases of the junction unmatched. This CDR3 spans 16 amino acids. The germline gives CDR1 MGHRA, CDR2 YSYEKL. CDR3 sequence: CASSQARGGSSYEQYF. The CDR3 bases are TGCGCCAGCAGCCAAGCTCGGGGGGGCAGCTCCTACGAGCAGTACTTC.

For this clone: With a much larger clone just one base away, this may be a read error. The chain is built from TRBV13 and TRBJ2-5; 8 positions match TRBD2. V was pared by 1 base and J by 2 bases, with 0 bases of the junction left unmatched. The CDR3 sequence is 14 residues long. The germline V gene encodes CDR1 PRHDT and CDR2 FYEKMQ (reference sequence). DNA for the CDR3: TGTGCCAGCAGCTTAGCGGGGGGGCAAGAGACCCAGTACTTC. Translated: CASSLAGGQETQYF.

V usage is TRBV19 and J usage is TRBJ2-3; 9 bases fit TRBD2. Germline V gives CDR1 LNHDA, CDR2 SQIVND (reference sequence). CDR3 length: 14 residues. V dropped 4 bases and J dropped 5; count of bases not matched to a gene: 4. As DNA, the CDR3 is TGTGCCAGTAGTAGCGGGGGGGCCCAAGATACGCAGTATTTT. Translation: CASSSGGAQDTQYF.

This clone was counted a single time. The genes are TRBV4-3 and TRBJ1-3, with TRBD1 identical over 11 bases. V was clipped by 1 base and J by 2 bases; unmatched bases: 1. The CDR3 runs 16 residues. Looked up from germline, CDR1 is LGHNA and CDR2 is YSLEER. CDR3 loop: CASSQGTGGAGNTIYF. The CDR3 DNA reads TGCGCCAGCAGCCAAGGGACAGGGGGCGCTGGAAACACCATATATTTT.

The rearrangement links TRBV5-1 to TRBJ1-5, with 9 positions matching TRBD1. This CDR3 contains 13 residues. Trimming removed 1 base from V and 7 bases from J; junction bases left unmatched: 0. CDR1 is SGHRS and CDR2 is YFSETQ in the germline V gene. The CDR3 protein is CASSLTGGQPQHF. CDR3 nucleotide sequence: TGCGCCAGCAGCTTGACAGGGGGCCAGCCCCAGCATTTT.

The chain recombines TRBV4-1 with TRBJ2-7; D is undetermined. The CDR3 runs 15 residues. CDR1 and CDR2 from the germline V gene are MGHRA and YSYEKL. V was pared by 0 bases and J by 2 bases, with 11 bases between. Here the CDR3 reads CASSQDWQLTYEQYF. CDR3 sequence (DNA): TGCGCCAGCAGCCAAGATTGGCAGCTCACCTACGAGCAGTACTTC.

The chain joins TRBV27 to TRBJ1-2, with 7 bases fitting TRBD1. The CDR3 runs 11 residues. V gave up 7 bases and J gave up 4 bases; unmatched junction bases: 0. In germline, CDR1 is MNHEY, CDR2 SMNVEV (reference sequence). The CDR3 sequence is CASTGGYGYTF. The CDR3 region has the DNA TGTGCCAGCACAGGGGGCTATGGCTACACCTTC.